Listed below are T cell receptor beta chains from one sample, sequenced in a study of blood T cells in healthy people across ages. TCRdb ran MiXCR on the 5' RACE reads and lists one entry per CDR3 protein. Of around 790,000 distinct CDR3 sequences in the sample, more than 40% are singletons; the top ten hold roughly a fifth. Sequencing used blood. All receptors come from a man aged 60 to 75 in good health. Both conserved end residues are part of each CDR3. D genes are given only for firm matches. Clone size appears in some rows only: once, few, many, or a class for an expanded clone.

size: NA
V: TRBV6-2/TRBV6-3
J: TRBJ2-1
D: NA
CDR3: CASSSTGNNEQFF
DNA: TGTGCCAGCAGTAGTACAGGAAACAATGAGCAGTTCTTC

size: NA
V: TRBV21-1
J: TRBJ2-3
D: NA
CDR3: CASRNHGADTQYF
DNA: TGTGCCAGCAGAAACCATGGGGCAGATACGCAGTATTTT

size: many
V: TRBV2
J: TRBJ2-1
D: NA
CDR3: CASSYDGPWQFF
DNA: TGTGCCAGCAGCTACGACGGACCATGGCAGTTCTTC

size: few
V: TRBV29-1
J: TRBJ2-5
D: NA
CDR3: CSVDLRGPQETQYF
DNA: TGCAGCGTTGATTTGAGAGGACCTCAAGAGACCCAGTACTTC

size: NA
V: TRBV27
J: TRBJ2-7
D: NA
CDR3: CASSFRATGHEQYF
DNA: TGTGCCAGCAGTTTTCGGGCTACCGGGCACGAGCAGTACTTC

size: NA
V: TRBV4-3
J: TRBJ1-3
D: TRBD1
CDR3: CASSQDRTGGYGNAIYF
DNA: TGCGCCAGCAGCCAAGACCGGACAGGGGGCTATGGAAACGCCATATATTTT

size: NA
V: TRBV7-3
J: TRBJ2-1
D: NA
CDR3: CASSLNAGDYNEQFF
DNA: TGTGCCAGCAGCTTAAATGCGGGCGATTACAATGAGCAGTTCTTC

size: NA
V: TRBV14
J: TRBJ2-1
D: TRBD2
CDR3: CASNVGGNNNEQFF
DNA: TGTGCCAGCAATGTGGGGGGGAACAACAATGAGCAGTTCTTC

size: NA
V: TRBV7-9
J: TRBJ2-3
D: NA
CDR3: CASQSGGTSTDTQYF
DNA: TGTGCCAGCCAATCGGGGGGCACTAGCACAGATACGCAGTATTTT

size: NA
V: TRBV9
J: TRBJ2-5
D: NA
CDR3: CASNKDGQETQYF
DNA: TGTGCCAGCAACAAGGACGGACAAGAGACCCAGTACTTC

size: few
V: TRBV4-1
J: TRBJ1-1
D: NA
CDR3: CASSQEGYTEAFF
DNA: TGCGCCAGCAGCCAAGAGGGTTACACTGAAGCTTTCTTT

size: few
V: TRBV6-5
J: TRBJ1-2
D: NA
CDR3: CASSYSIILTASNSIYGYTF
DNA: TGTGCCAGCAGTTACTCGATTATCTTGACAGCAAGCAATTCAATCTATGGCTACACCTTC

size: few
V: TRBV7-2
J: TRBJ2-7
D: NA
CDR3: CASSLEYSSYEQYF
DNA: TGTGCCAGCAGCTTAGAGTACAGCTCCTACGAGCAGTACTTC

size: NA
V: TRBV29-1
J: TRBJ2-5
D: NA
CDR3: CSVDPGDTYQETQYF
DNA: TGCAGCGTTGACCCAGGGGATACCTACCAAGAGACCCAGTACTTC

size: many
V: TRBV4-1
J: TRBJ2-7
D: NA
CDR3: CASSQVSPGNEQYF
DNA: TGCGCCAGCAGCCAAGTTAGTCCCGGGAACGAGCAGTACTTC

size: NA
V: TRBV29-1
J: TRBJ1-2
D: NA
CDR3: CSVEDRSTGLGYGYTF
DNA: TGCAGCGTTGAAGATCGGTCTACGGGGCTTGGGTATGGCTACACCTTC

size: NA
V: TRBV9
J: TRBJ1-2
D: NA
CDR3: CASSLFAGTEYGYTF
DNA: TGTGCCAGCAGCCTATTCGCCGGGACGGAGTATGGCTACACCTTC

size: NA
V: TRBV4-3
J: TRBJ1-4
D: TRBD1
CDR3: CASSQHRGTNEKLFF
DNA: TGCGCCAGCAGCCAGCACAGGGGAACTAATGAAAAACTGTTTTTT

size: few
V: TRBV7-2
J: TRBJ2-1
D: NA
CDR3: CASSLGLAGPYNEQFF
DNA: TGTGCCAGCAGCTTAGGGCTAGCTGGCCCCTACAATGAGCAGTTCTTC

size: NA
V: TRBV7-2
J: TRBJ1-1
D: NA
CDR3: CASSSQLMNTEAFF
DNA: TGTGCCAGCAGCTCTCAGCTTATGAACACTGAAGCTTTCTTT

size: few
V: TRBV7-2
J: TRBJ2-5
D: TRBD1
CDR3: CASSLALDRVQETQYF
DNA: TGTGCCAGCAGCTTAGCCCTAGACAGGGTCCAAGAGACCCAGTACTTC

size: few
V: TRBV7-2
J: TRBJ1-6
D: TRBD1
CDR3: CASTLGGQGLSPLHF
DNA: TGTGCCAGCACCTTAGGGGGACAGGGGCTTTCACCCCTCCACTTT

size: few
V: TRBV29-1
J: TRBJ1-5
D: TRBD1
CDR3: CSVATGFNQPQHF
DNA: TGCAGCGTTGCGACAGGGTTCAATCAGCCCCAGCATTTT

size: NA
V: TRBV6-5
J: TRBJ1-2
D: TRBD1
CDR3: CASSLTGGRGYTF
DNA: TGTGCCAGCAGTCTGACAGGGGGACGTGGCTACACCTTC

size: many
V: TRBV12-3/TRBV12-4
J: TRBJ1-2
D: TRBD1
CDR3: CAIMNLTGGVGYTF
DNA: TGTGCCATCATGAATTTGACAGGGGGGGTTGGCTACACCTTC

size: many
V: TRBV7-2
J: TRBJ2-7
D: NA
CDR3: CASSLAAGIPYEQYF
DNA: TGTGCCAGCAGCTTAGCGGCGGGGATCCCCTACGAGCAGTACTTC